The 12 T cell receptor beta chains in this list originate from one sample, sequenced in a study of cytomegalovirus exposure and HLA in healthy donors. The study ran its PCR with 60 Vbeta and 13 Jbeta primers. Measured with immunoSEQ multiplex PCR; TCRdb has only the in-frame clones, and not every one. The table records about 98,000 clones, approximately 69% of them present only once. The material sequenced was PBMCs. These TCRs come from a female donor in good health and CMV-seronegative.

The rearrangement links TRBV6-4 to TRBJ2-1; a possible D gene is TRBD2 (5 bases). CDR1 is MRHNA, CDR2 SNTAGT, per germline. CDR3 length: 13 residues. The germline V and J ends were trimmed by 4 bases and 10 bases, with 14 bases remaining between them. The CDR3 loop is CASSAGMREEQFF. In DNA, the CDR3 is TGTGCCAGCAGTGCCGGGATGAGGGAAGAGCAGTTCTTC.

This clone was picked up one time. The chain uses TRBV2 and TRBJ2-7; D perhaps matches TRBD1 (5 bases). The CDR3 is 15 amino acids. V was cut by 2 bases and J by 2 bases, with 13 bases left in between. In germline, CDR1 is SNHLY, CDR2 FYNNEI. CDR3 DNA sequence: TGTGCCAGCAGTGAATCAGGGTATCTTACCTACGAGCAGTACTTC. This sequence encodes CASSESGYLTYEQYF.

This clone was detected many times. V is TRBV4-1 and J is TRBJ2-7, with unresolved D. Between the trimmed V and J ends, which lost 0 bases and 3 bases, there was a span of 12 bases. The CDR3 is 15 amino acids. The germline V gene has CDR1 MGHRA and CDR2 YSYEKL. CDR3 nucleotide sequence: TGCGCCAGCAGCCAAGATCCAGGCCCTTACTACGAGCAGTACTTC. Its protein product is CASSQDPGPYYEQYF.

V gene TRBV7-8 combines with J gene TRBJ2-4, with 8 bases identical to TRBD2. Trimming removed 2 bases from V and 7 bases from J; junction bases left unmatched: 7. This CDR3 has 15 residues. Looked up from germline, CDR1 is SGHVS and CDR2 is FQNEAQ. As DNA, the CDR3 is TGTGCCAGCAGCTTACCCGGGACTAGTAAGAACATTCAGTACTTC. Its translation is CASSLPGTSKNIQYF.

The V and J genes are TRBV28 and TRBJ2-7; no firm D call. The CDR3 covers 15 residues. Trimming took 2 bases from V and 7 from J, leaving 18 bases between them. Germline CDR1 MDHEN, CDR2 SYDVKM. The CDR3 here is CASSLARVPLGEQYF. The CDR3 region has the DNA TGTGCCAGCAGTTTAGCTCGAGTCCCCCTCGGGGAGCAGTACTTC.

This clone was observed a few times. Distinct nucleotide sequences in the sample also encode this CDR3. The chain recombines TRBV6-5 with TRBJ1-1, with 7 nucleotides matching TRBD1. Germline V gene sequence: CDR1 MNHEY, CDR2 SVGAGI. This CDR3 has 14 residues. Trimming took 3 bases from V and 0 from J; bases not matched to a gene: 1. The CDR3 reads CASSYGQVNTEAFF. The CDR3 bases are TGTGCCAGCAGTTATGGACAGGTGAACACTGAAGCTTTCTTT.

The chain uses TRBV6-1 and TRBJ2-1, with 13 bases that match TRBD2. V was clipped by 7 bases and J by 9 bases; unmatched bases: 9. This CDR3 has 15 residues. Germline-derived CDR1 and CDR2 are MNHNS and SASEGT. The CDR3 here is CASKPGLAGDVEQFF. The CDR3 DNA sequence: TGTGCCAGCAAACCCGGACTAGCGGGAGACGTTGAGCAGTTCTTC.

A note on this clone: Other nucleotide sequences in the sample specify the same CDR3. The chain employs TRBV11-3 and TRBJ2-3, with D possibly being TRBD2 (6 bases). CDR1 SGHNT and CDR2 YENEEA come from the germline V gene. The CDR3 contains 15 residues. The germline V and J ends were trimmed by 0 bases and 5 bases, with 12 bases remaining between them. For the CDR3, the DNA is TGTGCCAGCAGCTTAGAGGGGGGATTAGGAGATACGCAGTATTTT. Its protein is CASSLEGGLGDTQYF.

The count of this clone is one. The chain recombines TRBV30 with TRBJ1-5; the D gene is possibly TRBD1 (5 bases). The CDR3 consists of 14 residues. V shed 5 bases and J shed 0 bases, with 11 bases lying between them. From germline, CDR1 is GTSNPN and CDR2 SVGIG (reference sequence). The CDR3 reads CAWRGRYSNQPQHF. As DNA, the CDR3 is TGTGCCTGGCGGGGGAGATATAGCAATCAGCCCCAGCATTTT.

J is TRBJ1-5 and V is TRBV6-5; TRBD1 might be the D (6 bases). The germline V gene encodes CDR1 MNHEY and CDR2 SVGAGI. The V end was cut by 0 bases, the J end by 2 bases, with 11 bases between. The CDR3 covers 16 residues. CDR3 bases: TGTGCCAGCAGTTACTCGAAGTCAGGGGGCAATCAGCCCCAGCATTTT. It translates to CASSYSKSGGNQPQHF.

The chain couples TRBV7-8 to TRBJ2-5, with 7 nucleotides matching TRBD2. After removal of 4 bases from V and 5 bases from J, the junction contained 7 bases not matched to a gene. This CDR3 region has 14 residues. CDR1 SGHVS and CDR2 FQNEAQ come from the germline V gene. The CDR3 protein is CASSWGGGGETQYF. In DNA form, the CDR3 reads TGTGCCAGCAGCTGGGGGGGAGGTGGGGAGACCCAGTACTTC.

This clone was observed a handful of times. The rearrangement links TRBV29-1 to TRBJ1-1; unclear D gene. The CDR3 consists of 12 residues. The germline V and J ends were trimmed by 4 bases and 0 bases, with 6 bases remaining between them. Germline CDR1 and CDR2: SQVTM and ANQGSEA. CDR3 residues: CSVVRMNTEAFF. CDR3 sequence (DNA): TGCAGCGTTGTGAGGATGAACACTGAAGCTTTCTTT.